A single T cell receptor beta chain is shown here with its context. Its antigen is not known. The PCR had 60 Vbeta and 13 Jbeta primers. Assay: immunoSEQ multiplex PCR; the TCRdb copy retains only in-frame clones and omits some. The sample lists 150,000 to 200,000 clones; 75% to 90% were seen once. The entry originates in a study of cytomegalovirus exposure and HLA in healthy donors. The study's findings and limits: An Asian-associated ancestry cluster reportedly showed fewer N-insertions than the roughly 600-donor mean in a later analysis. The classifier was said to identify cytomegalovirus status with high specificity and sensitivity.

The germline V gene encodes CDR1 SGHNT and CDR2 YYREEE (reference sequence). V lost 0 bases, J lost 4 bases, and 7 bases lay in between. There are 14 residues in the CDR3. Healthy individuals who donated bone marrow served as the donors. Sequenced input: PBMCs. This sequence was found in a woman in her 50s in good health and CMV-seropositive. The chain has TRBV5-4 and TRBJ1-4; D may be TRBD1 (5 bases). DNA for the CDR3: TGTGCCAGCAGCTTGGGGGGGGATAATGAAAAACTGTTTTTT. Encoded protein: CASSLGGDNEKLFF.